This is a list of T cell receptor beta chains from one sample in a study of blood T cell repertoires in COVID-19. Profiling relied on immunoSEQ multiplex PCR, and the TCRdb table lists in-frame clones only, not all of them. The table lists some 130,000 clones, around 89% of them singletons, with about 4.1% in the top ten. The sample taken for sequencing was peripheral blood. All receptors come from a man aged 55 to 70 with COVID-19, enrolled during active disease. The CDR3 runs from the conserved cysteine through the conserved F or W. D genes are given only for firm matches.

J gene | V gene | D gene | CDR3 DNA | CDR3 protein
TRBJ1-1 | TRBV6-5 | TRBD1 | TGTGCCAGCAGATTGCAGGGGGATACTAGTGAAGCTTTCTTT | CASRLQGDTSEAFF
TRBJ1-3 | TRBV28 | NA | TGTGCCAGCAGTTTATGGGGTCCGGGAGGTCCGTCTCGTGGAAACACCATATATTTT | CASSLWGPGGPSRGNTIYF
TRBJ2-2 | TRBV18 | TRBD1 | TGTGCCAGCTCACCACCGGGACAGCTGACCGGGGAGCTGTTTTTT | CASSPPGQLTGELFF
TRBJ1-2 | TRBV5-1 | NA | TGCGCCAGCAGCTTGGCAGGGTCCTATGGCTACACCTTC | CASSLAGSYGYTF
TRBJ1-1 | TRBV11-2 | NA | TGTGCCAGCAGCTTAGCAAACACTGAAGCTTTCTTT | CASSLANTEAFF
TRBJ1-3 | TRBV27 | TRBD1 | TGTGCCAGCAGTCCGGACAGGCATGCTGGAAACACCATATATTTT | CASSPDRHAGNTIYF
TRBJ1-6 | TRBV5-1 | TRBD1 | TGCGCCAGCCAACAGGGGTGGATGGATTCACCCCTCCACTTT | CASQQGWMDSPLHF
TRBJ2-5 | TRBV6-5 | TRBD1 | TGTGCCAGCAGTCCGCAATCGACAGGGAAAGAGACCCAGTACTTC | CASSPQSTGKETQYF
TRBJ2-3 | TRBV24-1 | NA | TGTGCCACCAGTGCCTTCACAGGGTCGCGCGATACGCAGTATTTT | CATSAFTGSRDTQYF
TRBJ2-1 | TRBV6-5 | TRBD1 | TGTGCCAGCAGTTATGGGACAGCCTACAATGAGCAGTTCTTC | CASSYGTAYNEQFF
TRBJ1-2 | TRBV4-2 | NA | TGTGCCAGCAGCCAGGGTCAAGGGGGACCTTCCTATGGCTACACCTTC | CASSQGQGGPSYGYTF
TRBJ1-2 | TRBV9 | NA | TGTGCCAGCAGCCCCCGTAGCTATGGCTACACCTTC | CASSPRSYGYTF
TRBJ2-1 | TRBV6-5 | NA | TGTGCCAGCAGTTACATGGGGGACTTTGAGCAGTTCTTC | CASSYMGDFEQFF
TRBJ2-3 | TRBV5-1 | NA | TGCGCCAGCAGCTCCGAGGCAGGGCCCAGCACAGATACGCAGTATTTT | CASSSEAGPSTDTQYF
TRBJ2-3 | TRBV4-2 | NA | TGTGCCAGCAGCCAAGGGGGGGGACAGGGCACAGATACGCAGTATTTT | CASSQGGGQGTDTQYF
TRBJ1-3 | TRBV6-5 | NA | TGTGCCAGCAGCCGTGACAGTTACTCTGGAAACACCATATATTTT | CASSRDSYSGNTIYF
TRBJ2-7 | TRBV7-9 | NA | TGTGCCAGCAGGGGAGTTTCCTACGAGCAGTACTTC | CASRGVSYEQYF
TRBJ1-6 | TRBV11-2 | TRBD1 | TGTGCCAGCAGCTTAGGGACAGGGGCATATTCACCCCTCCACTTT | CASSLGTGAYSPLHF
TRBJ2-3 | TRBV2 | NA | TGTGCCAGCAGACGGACAGTGGATACGCAGTATTTT | CASRRTVDTQYF
TRBJ1-1 | TRBV7-2 | NA | TGTGCCAGCAGCTCCGACAGCGGGGGGGACACTGAAGCTTTCTTT | CASSSDSGGDTEAFF
TRBJ2-1 | TRBV30 | NA | TGTGCCTGGAGCGAAGCAGGGAATGAGCAGTTCTTC | CAWSEAGNEQFF
TRBJ1-2 | TRBV24-1 | TRBD1 | TGTGCCACCAGTGAGACAGGGGGCAGTCCTGGCTACACCTTC | CATSETGGSPGYTF
TRBJ2-2 | TRBV7-2 | NA | TGTGCCAGCACTCCTGCGGGGATCCAAGGCAGGGAGCTGTTTTTT | CASTPAGIQGRELFF
TRBJ2-5 | TRBV7-9 | TRBD2 | TGTGCCAGCAGCTTGGGGGGACCGGGACTAGGACGAGAGACCCAGTACTTC | CASSLGGPGLGRETQYF
TRBJ2-7 | TRBV3-1/TRBV3-2 | NA | TGTGCCAGCAGCTCTCGACAGGACCTCTCCTACGAGCAGTACTTC | CASSSRQDLSYEQYF
TRBJ1-4 | TRBV18 | NA | TGTGCCAGCTCACCGGTGGGCCAGGGTAATGAAAAACTGTTTTTT | CASSPVGQGNEKLFF
TRBJ2-7 | TRBV19 | TRBD1 | TGTGCCAGTAGTATCCAGGGGGCTGCCCACGAGCAGTACTTC | CASSIQGAAHEQYF
TRBJ1-1 | TRBV6-5 | NA | TGTGCCAGCGGGGGGGGCGGCACTGAAGCTTTCTTT | CASGGGGTEAFF
TRBJ1-1 | TRBV25-1 | NA | TGTGCCAGCGGACTCGGACGCGCGGCTTTCTTT | CASGLGRAAFF
TRBJ1-5 | TRBV30 | NA | TGTGCCTGGAGTAGAGATAGCAATCAGCCCCAGCATTTT | CAWSRDSNQPQHF
TRBJ2-7 | TRBV4-1 | NA | TGCGCCAGCAGCTATCGACACCCAGCCTACGAGCAGTACTTC | CASSYRHPAYEQYF
TRBJ1-2 | TRBV6-5 | NA | TGTGCCAGCAGTTACTCGACGGGTTCTGGCTACACCTTC | CASSYSTGSGYTF
TRBJ1-5 | TRBV10-3 | NA | TGTGCCACCCGCGGGGATTCCAAGAAACAGCCCCAGCATTTT | CATRGDSKKQPQHF